The 32 T cell receptor beta chains listed next were all sequenced from one sample in a study of blood T cells in healthy people across ages (dated by TCRdb to 2014 to 2015). Libraries were constructed by 5' RACE. The sequencer was an Illumina HiSeq 2500. A second 7 to 11 cycle PCR used a sample-barcoded 5' primer and a J-beta primer mix. TCRdb itself trimmed the public reads at Q25 with fastp, ran MiXCR and retained productive beta chains. Rows merge per CDR3 protein into single entries with the most common DNA and genes. This sample is represented by some 700,000 distinct CDR3 sequences; approximately 39% of them were singletons. The ten most abundant clones make up 20% to 25% of the sample. The sample consisted of blood. The source of these receptors is an older woman in good health.

About this clonotype itself: A single base separates this from a much larger clone, so it may be a read error. The V and J genes are TRBV29-1 and TRBJ2-1, with D perhaps matching TRBD2 (6 bases). The CDR3 consists of 11 residues. Germline CDR1 reads SQVTM; CDR2 reads ANQGSEA. V lost 7 bases and J lost 13, with 17 bases in between. CDR3 in DNA: TGCAGCGCGGTGGGGGGTGAGACCCAGTTCTTC. The encoded protein is CSAVGGETQFF.

The chain has TRBV2 and TRBJ2-5; 9 bases are a match to TRBD2. The V segment lost 7 bases and the J segment 4 bases; nucleotides outside the gene matches: 10. The germline V gene has CDR1 SNHLY and CDR2 FYNNEI. CDR3 size: 15 residues. The CDR3 reads CASNYLAGAGETQYF. DNA of the CDR3: TGTGCCAGCAACTATTTAGCGGGAGCAGGAGAGACCCAGTACTTC.

This clonotype was recorded a few times. The chain joins TRBV24-1 to TRBJ2-1; 8 bases are a match to TRBD1. This CDR3 comprises 16 residues. Germline CDR1 KGHDR, CDR2 SFDVKD. The V and J ends lost 3 bases and 7 bases, in that order; junction bases with no gene match: 10. The CDR3 DNA follows: TGTGCCACCAGTGATCGACAGGGGCGGGATGGGAATGAGCAGTTCTTC. Translating gives CATSDRQGRDGNEQFF.

CDR3 sequence: CASSSSSAGEQYF. Here the CDR3 DNA reads TGTGCCAGCAGCTCAAGTTCGGCGGGAGAGCAGTACTTC. The genes are TRBV7-3 and TRBJ2-4, with 7 bases lining up with TRBD2. Germline-derived CDR1 and CDR2 are SGHTA and FQGTGA. After removal of 4 bases from V and 13 bases from J, the junction contained 10 bases not matched to a gene. The CDR3 has 13 residues.

This clonotype came up many times. The chain combines TRBV7-9 with TRBJ2-7; TRBD2 is a possible D gene (6 bases). The V gene lost 5 bases and the J gene lost 0 bases, with 11 bases spanning the gap. The CDR3 has 14 amino acids. Germline CDR1 SEHNR, CDR2 FQNEAQ (reference sequence). Written as DNA, the CDR3 is TGTGCCAGCAGCCGCGGGACGAGCTCCTACGAGCAGTACTTC. Its translation is CASSRGTSSYEQYF. Drawing the rest from reference TRBV7-9 and TRBJ2-7, the complete variable domain is DTGVSQNPRHKITKRGQNVTFRCDPISEHNRLYWYRQTLGQGPEFLTYFQNEAQLEKSRLLSDRFSAERPKGSFSTLEIQRTEQGDSAMYLCASSRGTSSYEQYFGPGTRLTVT.

The chain joins TRBV9 to TRBJ2-3; 9 positions agree with TRBD1. Looked up from germline, CDR1 is SGDLS and CDR2 is YYNGEE. This CDR3 has 16 amino acids. Trimming at V came to 4 bases and at J to 2 bases, leaving 8 bases not matched to a gene. CDR3 in amino acids: CASSLGGTGTTDTQYF. The CDR3 DNA is TGTGCCAGCAGCTTAGGGGGGACAGGGACCACAGATACGCAGTATTTT.

This sequence joins TRBV25-1 and TRBJ1-1, with D unresolved. This CDR3 comprises 17 residues. CDR1 is MGHDK, CDR2 SYGVNS, per germline. Trimming took 8 bases from V and 6 from J, leaving 28 bases between them. The CDR3 DNA follows: TGTGCCAGCCGTATCTATCTGGGCCCCGAAGGAGTCGCTGAAGCTTTCTTT. Residues: CASRIYLGPEGVAEAFF.

The chain combines TRBV25-1 with TRBJ2-3; D is undetermined. The CDR3 has 17 amino acids. Between the trimmed V and J ends, which lost 2 bases and 2 bases, there was a span of 17 bases. Germline V gene sequence: CDR1 MGHDK, CDR2 SYGVNS. The CDR3 coding sequence is TGTGCCAGCAGTGAAACGGGCAGTTCCTCTCCCACAGATACGCAGTATTTT. It is translated as CASSETGSSSPTDTQYF.

This clonotype was counted only a few times. J is TRBJ1-1 and V is TRBV3-1; the D is unclear. Germline V lookup: CDR1 LGHDT, CDR2 YNNKEL (reference sequence). The V gene lost 1 base and the J gene lost 11 bases, with 14 bases spanning the gap. The CDR3 extends over 13 amino acids. The CDR3 DNA reads TGTGCCAGCAGCCAAGGATCGGCGGTGGACGCTTTCTTT. Amino acids: CASSQGSAVDAFF.

The rearrangement uses TRBV20-1 and TRBJ2-5; TRBD2 aligns across 7 bases. The CDR3 spans 13 residues. Trimming took 3 bases from V and 5 from J; bases not matched to a gene: 6. In germline, CDR1 is DFQATT, CDR2 SNEGSKA (reference sequence). The DNA for the CDR3 is TGCAGTGCTAGCCCCCTAGCGGAGGAGACCCAGTACTTC. Its protein is CSASPLAEETQYF.

This clonotype was seen a handful of times. CDR3 coding DNA: TGTGCCAGCAGCCAATTGTCAGGTTATGGCTACACCTTC. It codes for CASSQLSGYGYTF. V is TRBV16 and J is TRBJ1-2; D gene ambiguous. The CDR3 sequence is 13 residues long. V lost 1 base, J lost 5 bases, and 8 bases lay in between. The germline V gene has CDR1 KGHSY and CDR2 FQNENV. Together with reference TRBV16 and TRBJ1-2, the CDR3 gives the full variable domain: GEEVAQTPKHLVRGEGQKAKLYCAPIKGHSYVFWYQQVLKNEFKFLISFQNENVFDETGMPKERFSAKCLPNSPCSLEIQATKLEDSAVYFCASSQLSGYGYTFGSGTRLTVV.

This clonotype was recorded many times. The gene calls are TRBV29-1 and TRBJ2-5; D gene uncertain. The V end was cut by 0 bases, the J end by 3 bases, with 8 bases between. Germline CDR1 reads SQVTM; CDR2 reads ANQGSEA. This CDR3 is built from 13 residues. CDR3 sequence reads: CSVEEQPEETQYF. CDR3 DNA sequence: TGCAGCGTTGAAGAACAGCCCGAAGAGACCCAGTACTTC.

This clonotype was seen more than once but under ten times. The CDR3 is CASGLAGTTDTQYF. The CDR3 DNA reads TGTGCCAGTGGTCTAGCGGGGACCACAGATACGCAGTATTTT. The rearrangement links TRBV19 to TRBJ2-3; 9 nucleotides agree with TRBD2. Germline V gene sequence: CDR1 LNHDA, CDR2 SQIVND (reference sequence). The CDR3 spans 14 residues. The J segment lost 2 bases and the V segment lost 8 bases, leaving 5 bases of the junction unmatched.

The rearrangement uses TRBV7-2 and TRBJ2-5; either TRBD1 or TRBD2 may fit D (5 bases each). The ends were cut back, 7 bases at V and 11 bases at J, with 20 bases in the middle. CDR1 and CDR2 from the germline V gene are SGHTA and FQGNSA. This CDR3 has 13 amino acids. CDR3 DNA sequence: TGTGCCAGCACTAGCTCAAGGGGCAATGAGCAGTACTTC. Translating it yields CASTSSRGNEQYF.

This chain joins TRBV7-7 and TRBJ2-1; D is uncertain. Germline CDR1 reads SSHAT; CDR2 reads FNYEAQ (reference sequence). V lost 3 bases and J 7 bases, leaving 13 bases between the germline ends. The CDR3 runs 14 residues. CDR3 sequence: CASSFLGALNEQFF. CDR3 coding DNA: TGTGCCAGCAGCTTTCTCGGCGCCCTAAATGAGCAGTTCTTC.

The table lists this clonotype with a few counts. The chain carries TRBV7-2 and TRBJ2-7; the D gene is possibly TRBD1 (5 bases). Germline V gene sequence: CDR1 SGHTA, CDR2 FQGNSA. The germline V and J ends were trimmed by 6 bases and 0 bases, with 9 bases remaining between them. The CDR3 runs 13 residues. The CDR3, as DNA: TGTGCCAGCAGACTGGGGCCCTCCTACGAGCAGTACTTC. Protein product: CASRLGPSYEQYF.

Ten or more counts support this clonotype. This sequence joins TRBV4-3 and TRBJ1-2; D is unresolved. This CDR3 region has 14 residues. Trimming pared 0 bases from V and 6 bases from J, leaving 11 bases between. Germline CDR1 LGHNA, CDR2 YSLEER. Here the CDR3 reads CASSQDLGRNGYTF. CDR3 DNA sequence: TGCGCCAGCAGCCAAGATCTCGGACGCAATGGCTACACCTTC.

This clonotype was recorded a few times. The rearrangement uses TRBV11-1 and TRBJ1-1; TRBD1 agrees at 11 bases. CDR3 length: 13 residues. Germline CDR1 and CDR2: SGHAT and FQDESV (reference sequence). V dropped 4 bases and J dropped 11; count of bases not matched to a gene: 6. CDR3 amino acids: CASSSRTGGAAFF. For the CDR3, the DNA is TGTGCCAGCAGCTCGAGGACAGGGGGCGCGGCTTTCTTT.

The chain carries TRBV7-2 and TRBJ2-1; D not resolved. The germline V gene has CDR1 SGHTA and CDR2 FQGNSA. V was trimmed by 5 bases and J by 0 bases, leaving 11 bases between them. This CDR3 spans 15 amino acids. This CDR3 is CASSTIPSSYNEQFF. CDR3 nucleotide sequence: TGTGCCAGCAGCACGATTCCGAGCTCCTACAATGAGCAGTTCTTC.

This chain links TRBV7-2 with TRBJ1-1, with D perhaps TRBD1 (5 bases). V dropped 5 bases and J dropped 9 bases, with 25 bases sitting between them. The CDR3 consists of 16 residues. Germline V gene data show CDR1 as SGHTA and CDR2 as FQGNSA. CDR3 in DNA: TGTGCCAGCAGCATTGGACAATTGGGAACATCACACCAAGCTTTCTTT. Amino acids: CASSIGQLGTSHQAFF.

The chain uses TRBV18 and TRBJ2-1; D uncertain. Trimming removed 1 base at V and 4 bases at J, with 17 bases between. Per the germline V gene, CDR1 is KGHSH and CDR2 is LQKENI. The CDR3 has 17 residues. CDR3 sequence: CASSPLQDADFYNEQFF. CDR3 nucleotides: TGTGCCAGCTCACCACTTCAGGATGCCGATTTTTACAATGAGCAGTTCTTC.

The chain uses TRBV11-2 and TRBJ2-1; TRBD2 aligns across 12 bases. The germline V gene has CDR1 SGHAT and CDR2 FQNNGV. The V segment lost 7 bases and the J segment 7 bases; nucleotides outside the gene matches: 17. This CDR3 region has 18 residues. Here the CDR3 DNA reads TGTGCCAGCAACGTATTGACTAGCGGGAGAATAGGGCGGAATGAGCAGTTCTTC. It is translated as CASNVLTSGRIGRNEQFF. Variable domain in full (rest from reference TRBV11-2 and TRBJ2-1): EAGVAQSPRYKIIEKRQSVAFWCNPISGHATLYWYQQILGQGPKLLIQFQNNGVVDDSQLPKDRFSAERLKGVDSTLKIQPAKLEDSAVYLCASNVLTSGRIGRNEQFFGPGTRLTVL.

Many counts were recorded for this clonotype. A much larger clonotype is one base distant, so this may be a read error. The chain uses TRBV12-3 or TRBV12-4 and TRBJ2-5, with 7 bases matching TRBD2. CDR3 length: 14 amino acids. With V trimmed by 6 bases and J by 11 bases, 15 bases remained unmatched. CDR3 loop: CASSLAAVGDEQYF. The CDR3 DNA sequence: TGTGCCAGCAGCCTAGCGGCAGTTGGGGATGAGCAGTACTTC.

This sequence joins TRBV3-1 and TRBJ2-2; tentative D call: TRBD2 (5 bases). Trimming took off 2 bases at V and 7 bases at J, with 14 bases between the two ends. Germline lookup yields CDR1 LGHDT and CDR2 YNNKEL (reference sequence). The CDR3 length is 15 residues. The CDR3 bases are TGTGCCAGCAGCCAAAAGACTACCCAGAGCGGGGAGCTGTTTTTT. Its protein is CASSQKTTQSGELFF.

The chain couples TRBV20-1 to TRBJ2-1; 8 positions agree with TRBD1. Trimming took 5 bases from V and 5 from J; bases not matched to a gene: 11. Germline V CDR1 and CDR2: DFQATT, SNEGSKA (reference sequence). The CDR3 is 15 amino acids. The CDR3: CSAVSGGARNNEQFF. Here the CDR3 DNA reads TGCAGTGCTGTATCAGGGGGCGCGAGAAACAATGAGCAGTTCTTC.

In its sample, this clonotype was seen a few times. V gene TRBV9 combines with J gene TRBJ2-3; 11 bases are a match to TRBD2. V shed 0 bases, J shed 8 bases, and the junction held 5 bases outside the gene matches. The CDR3 is made up of 15 amino acids. Germline V gene sequence: CDR1 SGDLS, CDR2 YYNGEE. CDR3 residues: CASSVELAGVTTQYF. The CDR3 DNA is TGTGCCAGCAGCGTAGAACTAGCGGGAGTAACTACGCAGTATTTT.

The chain recombines TRBV6-6 with TRBJ1-1; 8 bases line up with TRBD1. There are 12 residues in the CDR3. After removal of 4 bases from V and 5 bases from J, the junction contained 0 bases not matched to a gene. Germline V CDR1 and CDR2: MNHNY, SVGAGI (reference sequence). The CDR3 coding sequence is TGTGCCAGCAGTTGGACAGGGACTGAAGCTTTCTTT. Translated: CASSWTGTEAFF.

V usage is TRBV18 and J usage is TRBJ2-3, with D perhaps TRBD2 (6 bases). V lost 2 bases, J lost 2 bases, and 11 bases lay in between. Germline-derived CDR1 and CDR2 are KGHSH and LQKENI. This CDR3 has 15 residues. The CDR3 spells CASSPVAGPTDTQYF. As DNA, the CDR3 is TGTGCCAGCTCACCAGTGGCGGGGCCCACAGATACGCAGTATTTT.

This clonotype showed up many times. The chain joins TRBV28 to TRBJ2-5; unclear D gene. V was clipped by 3 bases and J by 1 base, with 9 bases between them. The CDR3 covers 14 residues. Germline CDR1 MDHEN, CDR2 SYDVKM. The CDR3 region has the DNA TGTGCCAGCAGTTTCCGCGGTCTCCAAGAGACCCAGTACTTC. Translating gives CASSFRGLQETQYF.

This clonotype was seen only a few times. Compared with germline, one end of the junction differs, possibly owing to a read error. V usage is TRBV11-2 and J usage is TRBJ2-7, with D possibly matching TRBD1 (6 bases). The assigned J gene may be wrong: the sequence end matches TRBJ2-5 better. The CDR3 totals 14 residues. Germline V gene data show CDR1 as SGHAT and CDR2 as FQNNGV. CDR3: CASSLEQGRETQYF. CDR3 bases: TGTGCCAGCAGCCTAGAACAGGGAAGAGAGACCCAGTACTTC.

This chain connects TRBV29-1 to TRBJ2-3; tentatively, D is TRBD2 (7 bases). Germline CDR1 reads SQVTM; CDR2 reads ANQGSEA. Trimming removed 0 bases from V and 0 bases from J, with 10 bases in between. This CDR3 has 15 residues. CDR3 nucleotide sequence: TGCAGCGTTGAAGAAGGGGGGGGAAGCACAGATACGCAGTATTTT. Translated, it gives CSVEEGGGSTDTQYF.

This clonotype was counted ten times or more. This chain links TRBV5-5 with TRBJ2-1, with 10 bases matching TRBD2. The trim removed 0 bases at V and 6 bases at J, leaving 3 bases unmatched. The germline CDR1 and CDR2 sequences are SGHKS and YYEKEE (reference sequence). The CDR3 spans 15 residues. CDR3: CASSLEGLAINEQFF. As DNA, the CDR3 is TGTGCCAGCAGCTTGGAGGGACTAGCGATCAATGAGCAGTTCTTC.